The source of this TCR beta chain is a study of IL-32 and malignant T cell survival in cutaneous lymphoma (dated by TCRdb to the early 2020s). Looking at the study overall: Whether the surviving TCR Vbeta+ T cells in IL-32 cultures were the malignant clone rather than benign T cells sharing that Vbeta was tested by high-throughput TCR sequencing. Samples from two CTCL donors were studied by high-throughput TCR sequencing, and IL-32beta was confirmed to support malignant T cell survival in vitro.

The QIAamp DNA Mini kit was used to extract genomic DNA, which was then profiled by immunoSEQ with about 85-450 ng of DNA template. What TCRdb holds here is the immuneACCESS table cut down to in-frame rearrangements. Part of the clones is not present; checked against another copy, under half of the missing clones reflect an unresolved V gene, and the others are unexplained. This sample holds 700 to 950 clones; 70% to 85% were observed only once. The ten largest clones take up about 0.7% of the sample. The CDR3 holds 17 amino acids from the cysteine to the phenylalanine. Solely the CDR3 DNA is kept, with 51 bases framed from the first base. Based on the germline V gene, the CDR1 and CDR2 sequences are SGHVS and FNYEAQ. Clipping removes 3 bases from V and 6 bases from J, with 13 as the unmatched junction base count. Here is what the overall study found, with its caveats: The kinetics of enhanced malignant T cell survival in culture differed somewhat from one CTCL blood donor to another. Malignant T cell survival in vitro appeared to be supported by IL-32beta through the induction of large CD14+ antigen-presenting cells that reduced apoptosis. No exact culture duration for the TCR-sequenced samples was stated in the methods. Persistence of malignant T cell TCRs after in vitro culture with IL-32beta was shown by TCR sequencing.

The blood samples were obtained from patients with leukemic cutaneous T cell lymphoma (Sezary syndrome) who were treated at a US cutaneous lymphoma program. Ficoll centrifugation was used to isolate peripheral blood mononuclear cells from the patients' blood. Comment on this clone: Its antigen remains unidentified. No much larger clone exists at a distance of one base, and base qualities are not known.

The receptor comes from a human donor with cutaneous T cell lymphoma. This receptor chain uses TRBV7-6 and TRBJ2-3; TRBD2 fits 9 bases in the junction. The sample was blood, taken on day 0. The sequence in DNA is TGTGCCAGCAGCTTCTCAGTTCGGGCGGGGGGGACGGATACGCAGTATTTT. This translates into CASSFSVRAGGTDTQYF.